A selection of T cell receptor beta chains follows, all from one sample in a study of blood T cell repertoires in COVID-19. Assay used: immunoSEQ multiplex PCR; TCRdb lists only in-frame clones, some missing. The sample lists 70,000 to 90,000 clones, roughly 84% seen once, with approximately 12% in the top ten. What was sequenced was peripheral blood. Every receptor here comes from a human donor in a cohort sampled during active COVID-19. Both conserved end residues are part of each CDR3. D genes are given only for firm matches. Not every row has a clone size; where given, it reads once, few, many or a size class.

d_gene	v_gene	abundance	j_gene	CDR3nt	CDR3aa
NA	TRBV15	NA	TRBJ1-1	TGTGCCACCAGCAGAGAAAGGGGCTCATTTGTAGCTTTCTTT	CATSRERGSFVAFF
NA	TRBV19	NA	TRBJ1-2	TGTGCCAGTAGTTTGAGCCCGGACTATGGCTACACCTTC	CASSLSPDYGYTF
TRBD1	TRBV19	NA	TRBJ1-4	TGTGCCAGTAGTGCCCGACAGGGAACTAATGAAAAACTGTTTTTT	CASSARQGTNEKLFF
TRBD1	TRBV6-4	NA	TRBJ2-3	TGTGCCAGCAGTGGACAGGGCGGCTCAGATACGCAGTATTTT	CASSGQGGSDTQYF
TRBD1	TRBV2	NA	TRBJ1-4	TGTGCCAGCACCGGGACAGACAATGAAAAACTGTTTTTT	CASTGTDNEKLFF
TRBD1	TRBV5-1	NA	TRBJ2-2	TGCGCCAGCAGCCCCGGGCCAGGGGGCTCCGGGGAGCTGTTTTTT	CASSPGPGGSGELFF
NA	TRBV3-1/TRBV3-2	NA	TRBJ1-1	TGTGCCAGCAGCCAAGTAAGGAGGCGGATTACTGAAGCTTTCTTT	CASSQVRRRITEAFF
NA	TRBV28	once	TRBJ1-5	TGTGCCAGCAGTTTGGCTGATCAGCCCCAGCATTTT	CASSLADQPQHF
NA	TRBV11-1	NA	TRBJ2-1	TGTGCCAGCACCGAAGGGGGGGGAGATACCTACAATGAGCAGTTCTTC	CASTEGGGDTYNEQFF
TRBD1	TRBV2	once	TRBJ2-7	TGTGCCAGCCGTAAGGGACAGGAAATCTACGAGCAGTACTTC	CASRKGQEIYEQYF
NA	TRBV6-1	NA	TRBJ1-5	TGTGCCAGCAGTGAAGCGACGGGTTGGCGGGGCAATCAGCCCCAGCATTTT	CASSEATGWRGNQPQHF
NA	TRBV15	once	TRBJ1-5	TGTGCCACCAGCAGAGGAGCGCATCAGCCCCAGCATTTT	CATSRGAHQPQHF
NA	TRBV20-1	NA	TRBJ1-3	TGCAGTGCCAGTCAGGGATCTGGAAACACCATATATTTT	CSASQGSGNTIYF
TRBD1	TRBV7-2	NA	TRBJ1-5	TGTGCCAGCAGCCCGACAGGGGCTGCCAATCAGCCCCAGCATTTT	CASSPTGAANQPQHF
TRBD2	TRBV6-5	NA	TRBJ2-3	TGTGCCAGCACCGCTAGCGGGAGGGCCACAGATACGCAGTATTTT	CASTASGRATDTQYF
TRBD1	TRBV5-1	few	TRBJ2-7	TGCGCCAGCAGTTCCGGGACAGGGCCGTCGGGAGAGCAGTACTTC	CASSSGTGPSGEQYF
NA	TRBV6-6	NA	TRBJ1-6	TGTGCCAGCAGTTACTCCGGGAATAGTAATTCACCCCTCCACTTT	CASSYSGNSNSPLHF
NA	TRBV5-1	NA	TRBJ1-4	TGCGCCAGCAGCTTGGAACGGGGATCTAATGAAAAACTGTTTTTT	CASSLERGSNEKLFF
TRBD2	TRBV18	NA	TRBJ2-3	TGTGCCAGCTCACCACCGCCGAGGGCGGGGGGCGGCCAAAACGGTACGCAGTATTTT	CASSPPPRAGGGQNGTQYF
NA	TRBV5-1	NA	TRBJ1-1	TGCGCCAGCAGGGATCAGGGGTGGGAAACTGAAGCTTTCTTT	CASRDQGWETEAFF
NA	TRBV19	NA	TRBJ2-7	TGTGCCAGTAGTGTGGAGATTTCCTACGAGCAGTACTTC	CASSVEISYEQYF
NA	TRBV5-5	NA	TRBJ2-3	TGTGCCAGCAGCTTAAACAGGATAAACACAGATACGCAGTATTTT	CASSLNRINTDTQYF
NA	TRBV18	NA	TRBJ2-2	TGTGCCAGCTCACCAGAGAGGGTAGCGGCCACCGGGGAGCTGTTTTTT	CASSPERVAATGELFF
NA	TRBV5-4	NA	TRBJ1-2	TGTGCCAGCAGCTTGGCGGGAGGGAACCGGGATGGCTACACCTTC	CASSLAGGNRDGYTF
NA	TRBV12-3/TRBV12-4	NA	TRBJ1-1	TGTGCCAGCAGTCACAGGACTGAAGCTTTCTTT	CASSHRTEAFF
TRBD1	TRBV6-6	NA	TRBJ1-2	TGTGCCAGCAGCACCGGGACAGGGGGGTATGGCTACACCTTC	CASSTGTGGYGYTF
TRBD1	TRBV6-4	NA	TRBJ1-2	TGTGCCAGCAGTGTCGGACAGGGGAACTATGGCTACACCTTC	CASSVGQGNYGYTF
NA	TRBV28	NA	TRBJ1-5	TGTGCCAGCAGTAGGGGAGGGAGTCCCAATCAGCCCCAGCATTTT	CASSRGGSPNQPQHF
NA	TRBV25-1	few	TRBJ1-6	TGTGCCAGCAGTGATCAGGGTGGGAATTCACCCCTCCACTTT	CASSDQGGNSPLHF
NA	TRBV5-4	few	TRBJ2-2	TGTGCCAGCAGCTTGGACAGGGTGGGGGAGCTGTTTTTT	CASSLDRVGELFF
NA	TRBV30	NA	TRBJ1-4	TGTGCCCGTCCGCAGGAAAAACTGTTTTTT	CARPQEKLFF
NA	TRBV10-3	few	TRBJ1-4	TGTGCCACCACCCGAGGGGGGGCGGGAGAAAAACTGTTTTTT	CATTRGGAGEKLFF
TRBD1	TRBV28	once	TRBJ1-3	TGTGCCAGCAGCTACCCCCCGACAGGGAGTGGAAACACCATATATTTT	CASSYPPTGSGNTIYF
NA	TRBV6-1	NA	TRBJ1-2	TGTGCCAGCAGTGAGGGGACACGAAACTATGGCTACACCTTC	CASSEGTRNYGYTF
TRBD1	TRBV9	NA	TRBJ2-3	TGTGCCAGCACCCGGACAGGGGAAACAGATACGCAGTATTTT	CASTRTGETDTQYF
NA	TRBV3-1/TRBV3-2	few	TRBJ2-7	TGTGCCAGCAGCCGCGGCTACGAGCAGTACTTC	CASSRGYEQYF
TRBD1	TRBV20-1	NA	TRBJ1-4	TGCAGTGCAACGGACAGGGGTTTT	CSATDRGF
NA	TRBV6-2/TRBV6-3	NA	TRBJ1-5	TGTGCCAGCAGCCCCAGGGATCAGCCCCAGCATTTT	CASSPRDQPQHF
TRBD1	TRBV7-3	NA	TRBJ1-2	TGTGCCAGCAGCCTAGGGACAGGAGCTGGCTACACCTTC	CASSLGTGAGYTF
NA	TRBV28	NA	TRBJ1-2	TGTGCCAGCAGTGCGCCACCAGGGACAATCGGCTACACCTTC	CASSAPPGTIGYTF
NA	TRBV11-3	NA	TRBJ2-1	TGTGCCAGCAGCTTCGAGAGGCCGCCGAGGGATGAGCAGTTCTTC	CASSFERPPRDEQFF
TRBD1	TRBV4-1	NA	TRBJ1-5	TGCGCCAGCAGCAAGGGACAGGGGTCCCGCAATCAGCCCCAGCATTTT	CASSKGQGSRNQPQHF
NA	TRBV11-2	NA	TRBJ1-2	TGTGCCAGCAGCCTCACATTCAACTATGGCTACACCTTC	CASSLTFNYGYTF
TRBD1	TRBV5-1	NA	TRBJ1-1	TGCGCCAGCAGCTTGAAAGGGGACAGGCCGTGGGAAGCTTTCTTT	CASSLKGDRPWEAFF
NA	TRBV5-1	once	TRBJ2-1	TGCGCCAGCACCCCGCGGCTAGCTCGCTACAATGAGCAGTTCTTC	CASTPRLARYNEQFF